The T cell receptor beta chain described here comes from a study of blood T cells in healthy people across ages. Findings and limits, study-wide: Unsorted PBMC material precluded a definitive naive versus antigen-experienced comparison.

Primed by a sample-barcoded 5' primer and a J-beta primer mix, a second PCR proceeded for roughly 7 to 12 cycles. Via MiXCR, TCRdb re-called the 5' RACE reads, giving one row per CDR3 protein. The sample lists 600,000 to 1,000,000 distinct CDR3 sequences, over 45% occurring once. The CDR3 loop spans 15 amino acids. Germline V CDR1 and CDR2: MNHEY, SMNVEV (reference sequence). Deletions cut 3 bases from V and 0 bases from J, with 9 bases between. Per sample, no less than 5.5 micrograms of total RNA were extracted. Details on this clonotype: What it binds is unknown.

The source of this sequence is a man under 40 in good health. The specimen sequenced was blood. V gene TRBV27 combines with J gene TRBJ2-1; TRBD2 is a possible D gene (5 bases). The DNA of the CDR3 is TGTGCCAGCAGTTTTAGCGCTTACTCCTACAATGAGCAGTTCTTC. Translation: CASSFSAYSYNEQFF.